This T cell receptor beta chain originates from a study of CD8 T cells in ankylosing spondylitis. Study conclusions and caveats: One TCR beta motif, made up of several highly homologous variants, appeared characteristic of ankylosing spondylitis blood.

Looked up from germline, CDR1 is SGHRS and CDR2 is YFSETQ. The CDR3 is made up of 14 amino acids. The V gene end was trimmed by 4 bases and the J gene end by 5 bases; junction bases not matched to a gene: 8. One entry per CDR3 protein, called by TCRdb with MiXCR from the 5' RACE reads. The repertoire holds around 300,000 distinct CDR3 sequences, with around 20% as singletons. This clonotype showed up just a few times. The antigen remains unidentified. The chain carries TRBV5-1 and TRBJ1-2; 7 bases agree with TRBD1. What was sequenced was blood, either unsorted or a sorted T cell fraction (not recorded which). The TCR sequence derives from a female donor with ankylosing spondylitis or in good health (not recorded which). In DNA, the CDR3 is TGCGCCAGCAGCCCCCCGACAGGGTGGTATGGCTACACCTTC. Protein sequence: CASSPPTGWYGYTF.